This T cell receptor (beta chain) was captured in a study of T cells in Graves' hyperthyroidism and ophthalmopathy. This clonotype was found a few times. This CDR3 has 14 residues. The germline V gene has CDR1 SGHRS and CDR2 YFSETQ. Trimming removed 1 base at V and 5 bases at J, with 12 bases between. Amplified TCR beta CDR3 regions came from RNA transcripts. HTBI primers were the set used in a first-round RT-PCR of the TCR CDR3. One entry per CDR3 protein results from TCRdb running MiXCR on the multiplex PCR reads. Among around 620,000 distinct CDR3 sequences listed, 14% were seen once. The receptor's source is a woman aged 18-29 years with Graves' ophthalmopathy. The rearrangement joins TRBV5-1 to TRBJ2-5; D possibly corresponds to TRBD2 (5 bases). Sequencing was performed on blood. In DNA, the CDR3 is TGCGCCAGCAGCTTGTGGTCGGGGAGCGAGACCCAGTACTTC. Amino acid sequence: CASSLWSGSETQYF. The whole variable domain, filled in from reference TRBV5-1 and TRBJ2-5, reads KAGVTQTPRYLIKTRGQQVTLSCSPISGHRSVSWYQQTPGQGLQFLFEYFSETQRNKGNFPGRFSGRQFSNSRSEMNVSTLELGDSALYLCASSLWSGSETQYFGPGTRLLVL.